This T cell receptor beta chain was obtained from a study of T-cell memory formation after mild COVID-19. This clonotype has only a few counts. TCRdb fed the 5' RACE reads into MiXCR, producing one record per CDR3 protein. The table includes about 90,000 distinct CDR3 sequences, about 13% detected once. The specimen sequenced was PBMCs or a T cell subset sorted from them (not recorded which). This TCR was sampled from an adult woman who had mild COVID-19 (a few samples of this study predate the infection). Cell type and time point are not known.

DNA of the CDR3: TGTGCCAGCAGTCCCGCAAGGGGGCAGACAGATACGCAGTATTTT. This encodes CASSPARGQTDTQYF. The chain combines TRBV12-3 or TRBV12-4 with TRBJ2-3; 7 nucleotides match TRBD1. The CDR3 runs 15 residues. J lost 3 bases, V lost 5 bases, and 8 bases had no gene match.